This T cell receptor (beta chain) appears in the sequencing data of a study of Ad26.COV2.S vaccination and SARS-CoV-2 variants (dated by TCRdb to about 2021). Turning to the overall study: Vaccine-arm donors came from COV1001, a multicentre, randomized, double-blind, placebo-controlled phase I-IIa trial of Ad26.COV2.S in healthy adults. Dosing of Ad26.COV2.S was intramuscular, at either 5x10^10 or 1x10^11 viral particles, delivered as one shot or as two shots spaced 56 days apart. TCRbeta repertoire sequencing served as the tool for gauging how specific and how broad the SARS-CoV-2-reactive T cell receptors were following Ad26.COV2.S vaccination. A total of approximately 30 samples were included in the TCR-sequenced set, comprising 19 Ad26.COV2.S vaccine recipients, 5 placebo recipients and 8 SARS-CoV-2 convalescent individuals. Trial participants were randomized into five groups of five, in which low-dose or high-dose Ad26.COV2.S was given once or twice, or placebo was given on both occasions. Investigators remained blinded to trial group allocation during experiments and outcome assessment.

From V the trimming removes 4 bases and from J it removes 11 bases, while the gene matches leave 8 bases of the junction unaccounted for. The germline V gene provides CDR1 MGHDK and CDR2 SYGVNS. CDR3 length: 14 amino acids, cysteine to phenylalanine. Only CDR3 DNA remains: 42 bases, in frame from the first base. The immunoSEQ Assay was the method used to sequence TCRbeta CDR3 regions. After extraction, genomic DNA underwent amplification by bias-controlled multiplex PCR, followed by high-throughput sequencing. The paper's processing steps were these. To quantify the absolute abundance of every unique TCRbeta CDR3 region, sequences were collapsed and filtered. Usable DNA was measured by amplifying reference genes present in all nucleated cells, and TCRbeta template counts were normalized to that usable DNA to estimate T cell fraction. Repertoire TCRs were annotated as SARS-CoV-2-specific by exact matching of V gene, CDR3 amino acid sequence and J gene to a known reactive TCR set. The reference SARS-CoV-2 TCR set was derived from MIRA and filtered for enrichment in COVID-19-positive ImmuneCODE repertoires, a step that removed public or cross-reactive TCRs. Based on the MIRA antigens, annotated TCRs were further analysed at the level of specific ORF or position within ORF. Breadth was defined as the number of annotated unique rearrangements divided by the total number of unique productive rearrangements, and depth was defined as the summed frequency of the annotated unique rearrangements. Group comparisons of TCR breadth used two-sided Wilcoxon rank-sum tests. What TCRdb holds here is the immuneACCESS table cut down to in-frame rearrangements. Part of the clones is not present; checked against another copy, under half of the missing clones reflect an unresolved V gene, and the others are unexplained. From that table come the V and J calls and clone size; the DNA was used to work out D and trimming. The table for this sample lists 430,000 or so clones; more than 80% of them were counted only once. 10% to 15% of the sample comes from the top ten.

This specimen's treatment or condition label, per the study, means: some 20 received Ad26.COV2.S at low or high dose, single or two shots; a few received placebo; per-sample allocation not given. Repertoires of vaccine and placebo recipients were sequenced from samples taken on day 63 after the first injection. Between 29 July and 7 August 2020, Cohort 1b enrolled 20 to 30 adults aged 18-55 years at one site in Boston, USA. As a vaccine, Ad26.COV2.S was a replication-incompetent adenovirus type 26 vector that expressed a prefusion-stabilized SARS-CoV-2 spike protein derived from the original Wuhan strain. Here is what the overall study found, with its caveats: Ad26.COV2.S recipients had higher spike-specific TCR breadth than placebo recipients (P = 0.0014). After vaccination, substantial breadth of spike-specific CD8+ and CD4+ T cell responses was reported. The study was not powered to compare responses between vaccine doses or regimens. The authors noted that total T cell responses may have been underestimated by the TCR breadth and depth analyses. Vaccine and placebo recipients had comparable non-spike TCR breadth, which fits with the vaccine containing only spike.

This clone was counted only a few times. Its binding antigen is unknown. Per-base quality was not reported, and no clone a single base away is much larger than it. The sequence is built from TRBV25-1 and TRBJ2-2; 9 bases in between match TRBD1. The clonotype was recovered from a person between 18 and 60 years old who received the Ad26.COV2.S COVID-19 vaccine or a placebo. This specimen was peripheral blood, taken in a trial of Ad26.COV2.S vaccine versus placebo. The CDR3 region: CASSGGQGWPELFF. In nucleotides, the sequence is TGTGCCAGCAGTGGGGGACAGGGTTGGCCTGAGCTGTTTTTT.